The 20 T cell receptor beta chains in this list originate from one sample, sequenced in a study of T-cell reconstitution after alpha-beta-depleted transplantation in children. The TCRbeta library incorporated unique molecular identifiers. TCRdb called the PCR reads again in MiXCR, with one record for every CDR3 protein. Here the sample spans hundreds of thousands of distinct CDR3 sequences, approximately 15% being singletons. The sample was PBMCs, mostly from graft donor cells, taken 360 days after TCRalphabeta/CD19-depleted stem cell transplant. These receptors all stem from a male patient between 10 and 17 years old who had a stem cell transplant for acute lymphoblastic leukemia, so the T cells may come from the graft donor.

The chain has TRBV5-1 and TRBJ2-3; no reliable D call. The CDR3 consists of 14 residues. CDR1 and CDR2 (germline): SGHRS, YFSETQ. Trimming stripped 6 bases from V and 4 bases from J, with 15 bases between. The CDR3 DNA sequence: TGCGCCAGCAACCCCTCTAGAACCCCAGATACGCAGTATTTT. It codes for CASNPSRTPDTQYF.

CDR3 DNA: TGTGCCAGCTCGCGGACAGGGGGCGGTGGCAATCAGCCCCAGCATTTT. It codes for CASSRTGGGGNQPQHF. This chain uses TRBV18 with TRBJ1-5, with TRBD1 identical over 11 bases. Germline V gives CDR1 KGHSH, CDR2 LQKENI. Trimming took 6 bases from V and 2 from J; bases not matched to a gene: 6. The CDR3 loop spans 16 amino acids.

This clonotype came up a few times. This sequence joins TRBV27 and TRBJ2-5; 7 bases map to TRBD1. The CDR3 contains 16 residues. Germline V lookup: CDR1 MNHEY, CDR2 SMNVEV (reference sequence). V lost 6 bases, J lost 1 base, and 11 bases stayed unmatched. In nucleotides, the CDR3 is TGTGCCAGCAGCCGACAATTCCGACAGGGCCAAGAGACCCAGTACTTC. It encodes CASSRQFRQGQETQYF.

Only a few counts were recorded for this clonotype. The V and J genes are TRBV29-1 and TRBJ2-7; D might be TRBD1 (6 bases). Trimming left V 7 bases short and J 1 base short, with 11 bases between. The CDR3 covers 12 residues. CDR1 SQVTM and CDR2 ANQGSEA come from the germline V gene. The CDR3 DNA sequence: TGCAGCGCTGCACAGGGTTCCTACGAGCAGTACTTC. It codes for CSAAQGSYEQYF.

This clonotype was picked up a small number of times. V is TRBV20-1 and J is TRBJ1-5, with 8 bases identical to TRBD1. This CDR3 has 18 residues. Germline V CDR1 and CDR2: DFQATT, SNEGSKA (reference sequence). Trimming took 5 bases from V and 0 from J; bases not matched to a gene: 15. CDR3 sequence reads: CSAARDRSREYSNQPQHF. For the CDR3, the DNA is TGCAGTGCTGCGCGGGACAGGTCAAGGGAGTATAGCAATCAGCCCCAGCATTTT.

This clonotype was counted between two and nine times. This sequence joins TRBV29-1 and TRBJ2-7, with no clear D. CDR3 length equals 11 residues. Germline V CDR1 and CDR2: SQVTM, ANQGSEA. V was pared by 6 bases and J by 0 bases, with 6 bases between. Here the CDR3 DNA reads TGCAGCGTGCGGAGCTCCTACGAGCAGTACTTC. Translating it yields CSVRSSYEQYF.

This clonotype has a handful of counts. The V and J genes are TRBV20-1 and TRBJ1-2; D call uncertain. Deletions cut 0 bases from V and 5 bases from J, with 10 bases between. Germline V CDR1 and CDR2: DFQATT, SNEGSKA (reference sequence). The CDR3 consists of 13 residues. CDR3 sequence: CSARDLGRYGYTF. The CDR3 nucleotides read TGCAGTGCTAGAGATCTTGGGCGGTATGGCTACACCTTC.

This clonotype was detected a few times. The chain has TRBV7-9 and TRBJ2-5; D gene ambiguous. V was shortened by 2 bases and J by 6 bases, with 10 bases between the two germline ends. The CDR3 is 13 amino acids. Germline V gene data show CDR1 as SEHNR and CDR2 as FQNEAQ (reference sequence). The CDR3 here is CASSLYAGQTQYF. The CDR3 nucleotides are TGTGCCAGCAGCTTATACGCCGGCCAGACCCAGTACTTC.

This clonotype appeared many times. The chain is built from TRBV15 and TRBJ1-1; D possibly corresponds to TRBD1 (6 bases). CDR1 is LNHNV and CDR2 is YYDKDF in the germline V gene (reference sequence). Trimming cost V 1 base and J 5 bases, with 11 bases left between them. The CDR3 runs 14 residues. As DNA, the CDR3 is TGTGCCACCAGCAGAGCCCAGGGGCGAACTGAAGCTTTCTTT. This encodes CATSRAQGRTEAFF. Variable domain in full (rest from reference TRBV15 and TRBJ1-1): DAMVIQNPRYQVTQFGKPVTLSCSQTLNHNVMYWYQQKSSQAPKLLFHYYDKDFNNEADTPDNFQSRRPNTSFCFLDIRSPGLGDTAMYLCATSRAQGRTEAFFGQGTRLTVV.

This clonotype came up a few times. J is TRBJ1-1 and V is TRBV12-3 or TRBV12-4; D ambiguous. V lost 4 bases and J lost 4, with 10 bases in between. This CDR3 region has 13 residues. CDR3: CASSWEEGTEAFF. In DNA form, the CDR3 reads TGTGCCAGCAGTTGGGAGGAGGGCACTGAAGCTTTCTTT.

This clonotype came up many times. V usage is TRBV5-1 and J usage is TRBJ2-1, with 7 positions matching TRBD1. There are 15 residues in the CDR3. CDR1 SGHRS and CDR2 YFSETQ come from the germline V gene. The J segment lost 5 bases and the V segment lost 2 bases, leaving 7 bases of the junction unmatched. The CDR3 protein is CASSFGQVFDNEQFF. DNA of the CDR3: TGCGCCAGCAGCTTTGGACAGGTTTTTGACAATGAGCAGTTCTTC.

CDR3 DNA: TGCGCCAGCAGCTTGAGTCGCGGGAGGGACTTTAGCGGGGACGAGCAGTACTTC. Its protein is CASSLSRGRDFSGDEQYF. The rearrangement links TRBV5-1 to TRBJ2-7; 9 nucleotides match TRBD2. Germline trimming cut 1 base from V and 5 bases from J; bases unmatched to any gene: 16. The CDR3 runs 18 residues. Germline V gene sequence: CDR1 SGHRS, CDR2 YFSETQ.

This clonotype was counted between two and nine times. DNA for the CDR3: TGTGCCAGCAGCTTCACCGGGACCTGGGGACCCAATGAGCAGTTCTTC. Its protein is CASSFTGTWGPNEQFF. The rearrangement joins TRBV11-2 to TRBJ2-1; perhaps D is TRBD1 or TRBD2 (5 bases each). V was pared by 3 bases and J by 6 bases, with 18 bases between. CDR1 and CDR2 from the germline V gene are SGHAT and FQNNGV. The CDR3 runs to 16 residues.

The rearrangement links TRBV15 to TRBJ2-1; tentatively, D is TRBD2 (6 bases). The V end was cut by 0 bases, the J end by 3 bases, with 12 bases between. The V gene's germline CDR1 is LNHNV and CDR2 YYDKDF (reference sequence). This CDR3 comprises 16 residues. CDR3: CATSREVGTLYNEQFF. The CDR3 region has the DNA TGTGCCACCAGCAGAGAGGTCGGGACTCTCTACAATGAGCAGTTCTTC.

V usage is TRBV20-1 and J usage is TRBJ1-1, with D maybe TRBD1 (5 bases). Trimming pared 0 bases from V and 0 bases from J, leaving 11 bases between. CDR1 DFQATT and CDR2 SNEGSKA come from the germline V gene (reference sequence). CDR3 size: 15 residues. The CDR3 protein is CSARDLGAVNTEAFF. The CDR3 DNA reads TGCAGTGCTAGAGATCTCGGGGCGGTGAACACTGAAGCTTTCTTT.

This clonotype was found a few times. The chain uses TRBV12-3 or TRBV12-4 and TRBJ2-4, with 9 bases fitting TRBD2. CDR3 length: 21 amino acids. The junction had 20 bases not matched to a gene; V was cut back by 4 bases and J by 1 base. The CDR3, as DNA: TGTGCCAGCAGTTCCCCTGGGGGCGGGAGGGCCGCGGGTTATGCCAAAAACATTCAGTACTTC. Translating gives CASSSPGGGRAAGYAKNIQYF.

This clonotype was observed a few times. This chain connects TRBV10-3 to TRBJ2-5; 8 nucleotides line up with TRBD2. Losses at the gene ends were 3 bases for V and 7 bases for J; bases not matched to a gene: 13. The CDR3 has 16 amino acids. CDR1 is ENHRY and CDR2 is SYGVKD in the germline V gene. CDR3: CAISEPGGRYSWTQYF. The DNA of the CDR3 is TGTGCCATCAGTGAACCGGGCGGGAGGTACTCGTGGACCCAGTACTTC.

This clonotype was picked up a small number of times. The chain carries TRBV12-3 or TRBV12-4 and TRBJ2-1, with D unclear. Trimming removed 4 bases from V and 4 bases from J, with 20 bases in between. The CDR3 has 17 amino acids. CDR3 residues: CASSSPGDRSNYNEQFF. The DNA for the CDR3 is TGTGCCAGCAGTTCCCCCGGCGACCGGAGTAATTACAATGAGCAGTTCTTC.

The table lists this clonotype with a few counts. V gene TRBV5-1 combines with J gene TRBJ1-1; a possible D gene is TRBD1 (6 bases). The V end was cut by 5 bases, the J end by 0 bases, with 14 bases between. CDR3 length equals 15 residues. CDR1 is SGHRS and CDR2 is YFSETQ in the germline V gene. Written as DNA, the CDR3 is TGCGCCAGCAGGGAACCCAGGGGCATGAACACTGAAGCTTTCTTT. Residues: CASREPRGMNTEAFF.

This clonotype was observed a handful of times. The rearrangement uses TRBV27 and TRBJ2-1; 7 bases fit TRBD1. The CDR3 totals 13 residues. After removal of 0 bases from V and 12 bases from J, the junction contained 5 bases not matched to a gene. The germline gives CDR1 MNHEY, CDR2 SMNVEV (reference sequence). The CDR3 reads CASSLSRTGGQFF. The DNA of the CDR3 is TGTGCCAGCAGTTTATCGAGGACAGGTGGGCAGTTCTTC.